This section outlines one T cell receptor beta chain sequence together with its context. Germline V gives CDR1 MGHRA, CDR2 YSYEKL. The CDR3 consists of 13 residues. V was clipped by 1 base and J by 7 bases, with 8 bases between them. The sample originates from a study of blood T cell repertoires in COVID-19. Study details: Material from acute and convalescent COVID-19 was sourced from the United States, Italy and Spain. PBMCs, B-cell-depleted T cells, or T cells were the source of the cDNA or gDNA that made up the material.

Original data processing: Estimation of nucleated cell counts was performed using reference gene primer amplification. Assay used: immunoSEQ multiplex PCR; TCRdb lists only in-frame clones, some missing. Clone size and V and J calls were adopted from that table, with D and trimming inferred from the DNA. The top ten clones hold around 5.4% of a sample with more than 60,000 clones, around nine tenths of them seen once. This sequence originates from a human donor in a cohort sampled during active COVID-19. This chain joins TRBV4-1 and TRBJ2-1; tentative D call: TRBD2 (6 bases). Source material: peripheral blood. Here the CDR3 DNA reads TGCGCCAGCAGCCAAGTCCGGGGGAATGAGCAGTTCTTC. Translating it yields CASSQVRGNEQFF.